Listed below are T cell receptor beta chains from one sample, sequenced in a study of T cell repertoires in cytomegalovirus infection. One entry per CDR3 protein, called by TCRdb with MiXCR from the reads. Of about 450,000 distinct CDR3 sequences listed, 31% were seen once; the top ten hold about 13%. The sequenced material came from PBMCs. The receptors derive from a human donor in good health (CMV status not recorded). Some clones in this sample may be carry-over from other donors' samples. Both conserved end residues are part of each CDR3. A D gene is named only where the DNA matches it firmly. Rows may omit the clone size; those that give it use once, few, many or a size class.

size: many
V: TRBV7-2
D: TRBD2
J: TRBJ2-3
DNA: TGTGCCAGCAGCGAAGCGGGGATATTTACGCAGTATTTT
CDR3: CASSEAGIFTQYF

size: -
V: TRBV19
D: -
J: TRBJ2-1
DNA: TGTGCCAGTAGTTTCCAGTACAATGAGCAGTTCTTC
CDR3: CASSFQYNEQFF

size: -
V: TRBV20-1
D: -
J: TRBJ2-3
DNA: TGCAGTGCTCCACGTGAGGAGGGGCTGACAGATACGCAGTATTTT
CDR3: CSAPREEGLTDTQYF

size: few
V: TRBV2
D: TRBD1
J: TRBJ2-7
DNA: TGTGCCAGCAGTGACTTTCGGGACAGGGTAGTCGAGCAGTACTTC
CDR3: CASSDFRDRVVEQYF

size: few
V: TRBV28
D: TRBD2
J: TRBJ2-2
DNA: TGTGCCAGCACTAGCGGGGGGGGTACCGGGGAGCTGTTTTTT
CDR3: CASTSGGGTGELFF

size: many
V: TRBV28
D: -
J: TRBJ1-1
DNA: TGTGCCAGCAGTTTATACGGGGAAAGAACTGAAGCTTTCTTT
CDR3: CASSLYGERTEAFF

size: few
V: TRBV19
D: -
J: TRBJ2-5
DNA: TGTGCCAGTAGTATAATGTCTGGTCCCCAAGAGACCCAGTACTTC
CDR3: CASSIMSGPQETQYF

size: few
V: TRBV11-3
D: -
J: TRBJ2-1
DNA: TGTGCCAGCAGCTTAGATGAAGCGGACCACAATGAGCAGTTCTTC
CDR3: CASSLDEADHNEQFF

size: few
V: TRBV10-3
D: TRBD1
J: TRBJ2-2
DNA: TGTGCCATCAGTGGCTCCGGGACAGTCCTCGCCGGGGAGCTGTTTTTT
CDR3: CAISGSGTVLAGELFF

size: few
V: TRBV19
D: -
J: TRBJ2-1
DNA: TGTGCCAGTAGTATGAGCGGCCGCTCCTACAATGAGCAGTTCTTC
CDR3: CASSMSGRSYNEQFF

size: -
V: TRBV7-9
D: -
J: TRBJ1-2
DNA: TGTGCCAGCAGCCCAAGCACAAACTATGGCTACACCTTC
CDR3: CASSPSTNYGYTF

size: -
V: TRBV29-1
D: -
J: TRBJ1-2
DNA: TGCAGCGTCCAACAGGATGCTAACTATGGCTACACCTTC
CDR3: CSVQQDANYGYTF

size: few
V: TRBV6-1
D: TRBD1
J: TRBJ2-2
DNA: TGTGCCAGCAGGGGGACAGGGGGAAACACCGGGGAGCTGTTTTTT
CDR3: CASRGTGGNTGELFF

size: -
V: TRBV2
D: -
J: TRBJ1-1
DNA: TGTGCCAGCAGTGTTAGAATGGAAGCTTTCTTT
CDR3: CASSVRMEAFF

size: -
V: TRBV6-1
D: TRBD1
J: TRBJ1-1
DNA: TGTGCCAGCAGTGAAATTCTGGCAGGGGGAAGTGAAGCTTTCTTT
CDR3: CASSEILAGGSEAFF

size: few
V: TRBV7-2
D: TRBD1
J: TRBJ1-2
DNA: TGTGCCAGCAGCGTAGACGGACAGGGGGCTTTTGGCTACACCTTC
CDR3: CASSVDGQGAFGYTF

size: -
V: TRBV28
D: -
J: TRBJ2-7
DNA: TGTGCCAGCAGACTCCGGGGCACGCCCTACGAGCAGTACTTC
CDR3: CASRLRGTPYEQYF

size: few
V: TRBV19
D: -
J: TRBJ1-3
DNA: TGTGCCAGTAGCGGACGCTCTGGAAGCACCATATATTTT
CDR3: CASSGRSGSTIYF

size: few
V: TRBV28
D: TRBD1
J: TRBJ2-3
DNA: TGTGCCAGCAACCCCGGGACAGGGTTTTCCGCAGATACGCAGTATTTT
CDR3: CASNPGTGFSADTQYF

size: few
V: TRBV5-5
D: -
J: TRBJ2-6
DNA: TGTGCCAGCAGCCCCCTCTTGTCTGGGGCCAACGTCCTGACTTTC
CDR3: CASSPLLSGANVLTF

size: -
V: TRBV6-2/TRBV6-3
D: TRBD1
J: TRBJ2-3
DNA: TGTGCCAGCAGCAACGGACAGGGAATCACAGATACGCAGTATTTT
CDR3: CASSNGQGITDTQYF

size: -
V: TRBV6-6
D: TRBD1
J: TRBJ2-3
DNA: TGTGCCAGCAGTATACAGGGACAGGGGATGGCAGATACGCAGTATTTT
CDR3: CASSIQGQGMADTQYF

size: -
V: TRBV5-4
D: TRBD2
J: TRBJ2-1
DNA: TGTGCCAGCAGCCCCCCCGCGGCGGGGGGGCCAGGGGAGCAGTTCTTC
CDR3: CASSPPAAGGPGEQFF

size: -
V: TRBV6-6
D: -
J: TRBJ2-2
DNA: TGTGCCAGCAGTGACAGATCCCACCGGGAGCTGTTTTTT
CDR3: CASSDRSHRELFF

size: -
V: TRBV20-1
D: TRBD1
J: TRBJ1-4
DNA: TGCAGTGCTAGAACTCTGGGACAGGCGAATGAAAAACTGTTTTTT
CDR3: CSARTLGQANEKLFF

size: -
V: TRBV7-9
D: -
J: TRBJ2-1
DNA: TGTGCCAGCAGCTCCAGGGGGGGGTTCGAGCAGTTCTTC
CDR3: CASSSRGGFEQFF

size: -
V: TRBV20-1
D: -
J: TRBJ2-7
DNA: TGCAGTGCTCCCGCGGGGCCCACCTACGAGCAGTACTTC
CDR3: CSAPAGPTYEQYF

size: -
V: TRBV2
D: -
J: TRBJ1-6
DNA: TGTGTCAGCAATAAGAACAGGGTAGATTCACCCCTCCACTTT
CDR3: CVSNKNRVDSPLHF

size: -
V: TRBV12-3/TRBV12-4
D: TRBD2
J: TRBJ2-3
DNA: TGTGCCAGCAGTTTCGTTACGGGACTAGGAAGCGCAGATACGCAGTATTTT
CDR3: CASSFVTGLGSADTQYF

size: few
V: TRBV5-8
D: TRBD2
J: TRBJ2-1
DNA: TGTGCCAGCAGACGGCCGGGGACTACCTCCTACAATGAGCAGTTCTTC
CDR3: CASRRPGTTSYNEQFF

size: -
V: TRBV27
D: -
J: TRBJ1-6
DNA: TGTGCCAGCAGTCTCATTCATAATTCACCCCTCCACTTT
CDR3: CASSLIHNSPLHF

size: many
V: TRBV7-6
D: -
J: TRBJ2-3
DNA: TGTGCCAGCAGCTTAGGAATCACAGATACGCAGTATTTT
CDR3: CASSLGITDTQYF

size: few
V: TRBV28
D: TRBD2
J: TRBJ2-7
DNA: TGTGCCAGCAGTTTACGGGGGGGGGCCTCCTACGAGCAGTACTTC
CDR3: CASSLRGGASYEQYF